These T cell receptor beta chains were read from a single sample in a study of cytomegalovirus exposure and HLA in healthy donors. Assay used: immunoSEQ multiplex PCR; TCRdb lists only in-frame clones, some missing. The table has more than 70,000 clones, 94% seen once; the top ten hold 0.9% to 1.2%. Sequenced input: PBMCs. Receptors were obtained from a young woman in good health and CMV-seronegative. The CDR3 runs from the conserved cysteine through the conserved F or W. Fields, in order: clone size, CDR3 length, J gene, D gene, V gene, CDR3 protein, CDR3 DNA. The D gene is left open where the match is weak. Only part of the rows carry a size: once, few, many, or a class if the clone is expanded.

size: once
length: 16
J: TRBJ2-2
D: TRBD1
V: TRBV19
CDR3: CASIPQDRGHTGELFF
DNA: TGTGCCAGTATACCCCAGGACAGGGGGCACACCGGGGAGCTGTTTTTT

size: -
length: 14
J: TRBJ1-1
D: -
V: TRBV19
CDR3: CASILSRVSTEAFF
DNA: TGTGCCAGTATTCTCTCCCGGGTGTCCACTGAAGCTTTCTTT

size: once
length: 14
J: TRBJ2-7
D: -
V: TRBV5-4
CDR3: CASSLGQGNDEQYF
DNA: TGTGCCAGCAGCTTGGGGCAGGGTAATGACGAGCAGTACTTC

size: -
length: 11
J: TRBJ1-1
D: -
V: TRBV19
CDR3: CASGDSFEAFF
DNA: TGTGCCAGTGGCGACAGCTTTGAAGCTTTCTTT

size: -
length: 17
J: TRBJ2-2
D: -
V: TRBV4-1
CDR3: CASSQVPGTGNTGELFF
DNA: TGCGCCAGCAGCCAGGTACCCGGGACTGGAAACACCGGGGAGCTGTTTTTT

size: -
length: 13
J: TRBJ2-7
D: -
V: TRBV25-1
CDR3: CASSEVWGLYMYF
DNA: TGTGCCAGCAGTGAAGTCTGGGGCCTTTATATGTACTTC

size: -
length: 12
J: TRBJ1-1
D: TRBD1
V: TRBV6-5
CDR3: CASSRTTGEAFF
DNA: TGTGCCAGCAGCCGTACGACAGGGGAAGCTTTCTTT

size: -
length: 14
J: TRBJ1-1
D: -
V: TRBV28
CDR3: CASIIGALSTEAFF
DNA: TGTGCCAGCATTATAGGGGCCCTGAGCACTGAAGCTTTCTTT

size: -
length: 12
J: TRBJ1-2
D: -
V: TRBV7-9
CDR3: CASSLDRNGYTF
DNA: TGTGCCAGCAGCTTAGACAGGAATGGCTACACCTTC

size: -
length: 15
J: TRBJ2-5
D: TRBD2
V: TRBV6-1
CDR3: CATPRGSGGYETQYF
DNA: TGTGCCACCCCCCGGGGGAGCGGGGGGTATGAGACCCAGTACTTC

size: -
length: 15
J: TRBJ1-5
D: -
V: TRBV6-6
CDR3: CASSYGGRSNQPQHF
DNA: TGTGCCAGCAGTTACGGAGGGCGAAGCAATCAGCCCCAGCATTTT

size: -
length: 14
J: TRBJ2-7
D: -
V: TRBV2
CDR3: CASRLRGSGYEQYF
DNA: TGTGCCAGCAGACTCAGGGGTTCGGGCTACGAGCAGTACTTC

size: -
length: 14
J: TRBJ2-7
D: -
V: TRBV27
CDR3: CASSPRGLFYEQYF
DNA: TGTGCCAGCAGTCCCCGGGGTCTTTTCTACGAGCAGTACTTC

size: -
length: 13
J: TRBJ2-3
D: TRBD1
V: TRBV10-1
CDR3: CASRGQDTDTQYF
DNA: TGCGCCAGCAGAGGACAGGACACAGATACGCAGTATTTT

size: -
length: 15
J: TRBJ2-3
D: TRBD2
V: TRBV7-9
CDR3: CASSPSGELTDTQYF
DNA: TGTGCCAGCAGCCCCAGCGGGGAACTCACAGATACGCAGTATTTT

size: -
length: 14
J: TRBJ2-7
D: -
V: TRBV10-3
CDR3: CASFTPGVSYEQYF
DNA: TGTGCCAGTTTCACACCGGGGGTGTCCTACGAGCAGTACTTC

size: -
length: 14
J: TRBJ2-7
D: TRBD1
V: TRBV6-5
CDR3: CASSYSGQGGEQYF
DNA: TGTGCCAGCAGTTACTCAGGACAGGGTGGCGAGCAGTACTTC

size: -
length: 14
J: TRBJ1-2
D: TRBD1
V: TRBV7-8
CDR3: CASSSRTGKDGYTF
DNA: TGTGCCAGCAGCTCTCGGACAGGGAAGGATGGCTACACCTTC

size: -
length: 14
J: TRBJ1-1
D: -
V: TRBV4-3
CDR3: CASSQDYPGTEAFF
DNA: TGCGCCAGCAGCCAAGATTACCCCGGGACTGAAGCTTTCTTT

size: -
length: 15
J: TRBJ2-7
D: TRBD1
V: TRBV7-9
CDR3: CASSQGTAGGYEQYF
DNA: TGTGCCAGCAGCCAAGGGACAGCTGGGGGCTACGAGCAGTACTTC

size: -
length: 17
J: TRBJ1-3
D: TRBD1
V: TRBV4-1
CDR3: CASSHVTLRGKGNTIYF
DNA: TGCGCCAGCAGCCATGTCACCCTCAGGGGGAAAGGAAACACCATATATTTT

size: -
length: 16
J: TRBJ2-3
D: -
V: TRBV6-4
CDR3: CASSEGGGGDTDTQYF
DNA: TGTGCCAGCAGTGAAGGTGGTGGCGGGGACACAGATACGCAGTATTTT

size: -
length: 11
J: TRBJ2-7
D: -
V: TRBV6-1
CDR3: CASVSYYEQYF
DNA: TGTGCCAGCGTTAGTTACTACGAGCAGTACTTC

size: -
length: 17
J: TRBJ2-1
D: -
V: TRBV4-2
CDR3: CASSQEGEAAPYNEQFF
DNA: TGTGCCAGCAGCCAAGAGGGGGAGGCTGCCCCCTACAATGAGCAGTTCTTC

size: -
length: 14
J: TRBJ2-1
D: -
V: TRBV5-4
CDR3: CASSLVGGPDEQFF
DNA: TGTGCCAGCAGCTTAGTGGGGGGGCCCGATGAGCAGTTCTTC

size: -
length: 18
J: TRBJ2-3
D: TRBD1
V: TRBV6-4
CDR3: CASSPGTGGVVSTDTQYF
DNA: TGTGCCAGCAGCCCCGGGACAGGGGGCGTCGTAAGCACAGATACGCAGTATTTT

size: once
length: 17
J: TRBJ2-3
D: TRBD2
V: TRBV13
CDR3: CASSPKRGEPSTDTQYF
DNA: TGTGCCAGCAGCCCAAAGCGGGGGGAACCTAGCACAGATACGCAGTATTTT

size: -
length: 14
J: TRBJ2-1
D: -
V: TRBV6-1
CDR3: CASSKLPSEKEQFF
DNA: TGTGCCAGCTCCAAACTCCCTAGTGAAAAAGAGCAGTTCTTC

size: -
length: 15
J: TRBJ2-2
D: -
V: TRBV6-4
CDR3: CASSDRGGSTGELFF
DNA: TGTGCCAGCAGTGACAGGGGAGGCAGCACCGGGGAGCTGTTTTTT

size: -
length: 19
J: TRBJ2-3
D: -
V: TRBV14
CDR3: CASSQGLKFRQASTDTQYF
DNA: TGTGCCAGCAGCCAAGGTTTAAAATTTCGACAGGCTAGCACAGATACGCAGTATTTT

size: -
length: 15
J: TRBJ1-2
D: TRBD1
V: TRBV30
CDR3: CAWSLGRQGNYGYTF
DNA: TGTGCCTGGAGTCTAGGACGACAGGGCAACTATGGCTACACCTTC

size: once
length: 15
J: TRBJ2-2
D: -
V: TRBV13
CDR3: CASSLARSNTGELFF
DNA: TGTGCCAGCAGCTTAGCTCGGTCGAACACCGGGGAGCTGTTTTTT

size: -
length: 17
J: TRBJ2-7
D: TRBD2
V: TRBV28
CDR3: CASRPYPASGPSYEQYF
DNA: TGTGCCAGCAGACCATACCCGGCTAGCGGGCCCTCCTACGAGCAGTACTTC

size: -
length: 17
J: TRBJ2-5
D: TRBD2
V: TRBV15
CDR3: CATSLRTSGKYQETQYF
DNA: TGTGCCACCAGCCTTCGGACTAGCGGGAAGTACCAAGAGACCCAGTACTTC

size: -
length: 15
J: TRBJ2-3
D: TRBD1
V: TRBV11-2
CDR3: CASSLLGQVADTQYF
DNA: TGTGCCAGCAGCTTGCTTGGACAGGTGGCAGATACGCAGTATTTT

size: -
length: 15
J: TRBJ1-5
D: TRBD1
V: TRBV10-1
CDR3: CASSSRGLRNQPQHF
DNA: TGCGCCAGCAGTTCCAGGGGGCTACGGAATCAGCCCCAGCATTTT

size: -
length: 14
J: TRBJ1-3
D: TRBD1
V: TRBV19
CDR3: CASSQTGDGNTIYF
DNA: TGTGCCAGTAGCCAGACAGGGGACGGAAACACCATATATTTT

size: -
length: 13
J: TRBJ2-7
D: TRBD1
V: TRBV27
CDR3: CASSRTGDYEQYF
DNA: TGTGCCAGCAGCCGGACAGGGGACTACGAGCAGTACTTC

size: -
length: 13
J: TRBJ2-1
D: -
V: TRBV6-4
CDR3: CASSLDSNNEQFF
DNA: TGTGCCAGCAGCCTAGACAGTAACAATGAGCAGTTCTTC

size: -
length: 16
J: TRBJ2-7
D: TRBD2
V: TRBV28
CDR3: CASSPQGLAGLYEQYF
DNA: TGTGCCAGCAGTCCCCAGGGCCTAGCGGGACTTTACGAGCAGTACTTC

size: -
length: 15
J: TRBJ2-3
D: -
V: TRBV11-2
CDR3: CASSLSTGRTDTQYF
DNA: TGTGCCAGCAGCTTGAGTACAGGACGCACAGATACGCAGTATTTT

size: -
length: 12
J: TRBJ2-2
D: TRBD1
V: TRBV30
CDR3: CGGGHRTGELFF
DNA: TGTGGAGGGGGCCATCGCACCGGGGAGCTGTTTTTT

size: few
length: 15
J: TRBJ1-4
D: TRBD1
V: TRBV7-9
CDR3: CASSHHRGGSEKLFF
DNA: TGTGCCAGCAGTCATCACAGGGGTGGCAGTGAAAAACTGTTTTTT

size: -
length: 16
J: TRBJ1-1
D: -
V: TRBV11-2
CDR3: CASSAIGGTRGTEAFF
DNA: TGTGCCAGCAGCGCTATAGGAGGGACCAGAGGCACTGAAGCTTTCTTT

size: -
length: 13
J: TRBJ1-1
D: TRBD1
V: TRBV19
CDR3: CATRDRRNTEAFF
DNA: TGTGCCACAAGGGACAGGCGGAACACTGAAGCTTTCTTT

size: -
length: 16
J: TRBJ2-3
D: TRBD2
V: TRBV4-1
CDR3: CASSQEGSGGTDTQYF
DNA: TGCGCCAGCAGCCAAGAAGGTAGCGGGGGCACAGATACGCAGTATTTT

size: -
length: 14
J: TRBJ2-5
D: -
V: TRBV11-2
CDR3: CASSLGGYRETQYF
DNA: TGTGCCAGCAGCTTGGGGGGATACCGAGAGACCCAGTACTTC

size: -
length: 16
J: TRBJ1-2
D: -
V: TRBV6-1
CDR3: CASSDWGGRGIWGYTF
DNA: TGTGCCAGCAGTGACTGGGGAGGAAGGGGCATTTGGGGCTACACCTTC

size: -
length: 15
J: TRBJ2-2
D: TRBD1
V: TRBV6-5
CDR3: CASSSEDRGIGELFF
DNA: TGTGCCAGCAGTTCCGAGGACAGGGGAATCGGGGAGCTGTTTTTT

size: -
length: 14
J: TRBJ2-3
D: -
V: TRBV7-6
CDR3: CASSLDPGTDTQYF
DNA: TGTGCCAGCAGCCTAGATCCCGGCACAGATACGCAGTATTTT

size: -
length: 13
J: TRBJ1-2
D: -
V: TRBV6-6
CDR3: CASGPVKSGGYTF
DNA: TGTGCCAGCGGTCCGGTGAAGTCGGGTGGCTACACCTTC

size: -
length: 14
J: TRBJ1-1
D: -
V: TRBV28
CDR3: CASGVGAMNTEAFF
DNA: TGTGCCAGCGGAGTTGGGGCTATGAACACTGAAGCTTTCTTT

size: -
length: 15
J: TRBJ2-7
D: TRBD2
V: TRBV27
CDR3: CASSLFPSGNVEQYF
DNA: TGTGCCAGCAGTTTATTCCCTAGCGGGAACGTCGAGCAGTACTTC

size: -
length: 11
J: TRBJ1-1
D: -
V: TRBV2
CDR3: CASRPRDKAFF
DNA: TGTGCCAGCAGACCCCGGGACAAGGCTTTCTTT

size: once
length: 15
J: TRBJ1-2
D: -
V: TRBV6-6
CDR3: CASSYSGGRGYGYTF
DNA: TGTGCCAGCAGTTACTCGGGGGGAAGGGGCTATGGCTACACCTTC

size: -
length: 12
J: TRBJ2-3
D: -
V: TRBV7-2
CDR3: CASSLGLYTQYF
DNA: TGTGCCAGCAGCTTGGGACTCTATACGCAGTATTTT

size: -
length: 16
J: TRBJ2-4
D: TRBD2
V: TRBV5-1
CDR3: CASSGASGGAKNIQYF
DNA: TGCGCCAGCAGCGGAGCTAGCGGGGGTGCCAAAAACATTCAGTACTTC

size: -
length: 14
J: TRBJ1-1
D: TRBD1
V: TRBV6-6
CDR3: CASSYTGQGGEAFF
DNA: TGTGCCAGCAGTTACACCGGACAGGGTGGTGAAGCTTTCTTT

size: -
length: 15
J: TRBJ2-5
D: -
V: TRBV7-7
CDR3: CASSLDGTNKETQYF
DNA: TGTGCTAGCAGCTTAGACGGGACAAATAAAGAGACCCAGTACTTC

size: -
length: 16
J: TRBJ2-1
D: TRBD2
V: TRBV18
CDR3: CASSPMVAGAPNEQFF
DNA: TGTGCCAGCTCCCCGATGGTAGCGGGGGCCCCCAATGAGCAGTTCTTC